This is a list of T cell receptor beta chains from one sample in a study of cytomegalovirus exposure and HLA in healthy donors. This table comes from immunoSEQ multiplex PCR, and its TCRdb copy is limited to in-frame clones, with some not included. This sample has about 45,000 clones, with around 56% found just once. The sample consisted of PBMCs. These receptors all come from a man aged 60 to 75 in good health and CMV-seronegative. The CDR3 runs from the conserved cysteine through the conserved F or W. A D gene is named only where the DNA matches it firmly. Clone sizes are given selectively: once, few, many, or a class where the clone is expanded.

abundance	d_gene	v_gene	j_gene	CDR3nt	CDR3aa
.	TRBD2	TRBV5-4	TRBJ2-7	TGTGCCAGCAGGGATAGCGGGAGGGTCTACGAGCAGTACTTC	CASRDSGRVYEQYF
.	TRBD2	TRBV15	TRBJ2-3	TGTGCCACCAGCAGAGATCGGGTCGGGAGGAGGTATTTT	CATSRDRVGRRYF
once	.	TRBV2	TRBJ1-5	TGTGCCAGCAGTCTGGCCCAGCCCCAGCATTTT	CASSLAQPQHF
.	.	TRBV7-2	TRBJ1-3	TGTGCCAGCAGCGGGGGACTCGGAAACACCATATATTTT	CASSGGLGNTIYF
few	.	TRBV7-2	TRBJ1-3	TGTGCCAGCAGGGCCTCTGGAAACACCATATATTTT	CASRASGNTIYF
.	.	TRBV19	TRBJ2-1	TGTGCCAGTAGTCCGCGCTTCAATGAGCAGTTCTTC	CASSPRFNEQFF
.	TRBD2	TRBV4-1	TRBJ2-7	TGCGCCAGCAGCCAAGATCGACTAGCCGATATTACGGAGCAGTACTTC	CASSQDRLADITEQYF
few	.	TRBV7-7	TRBJ2-7	TGTGCCAGCAGCACGGGGGTCGGCGAGCAGTACTTC	CASSTGVGEQYF
.	TRBD2	TRBV30	TRBJ2-3	TGTGCCTGGAGTCCCGGACTAGCGGGAGCTTACGATACGCAGTATTTT	CAWSPGLAGAYDTQYF
.	.	TRBV5-1	TRBJ2-6	TGCGCCAGCAGCCCCCTCTCACCCAGGGGGCGGGGGTCCAACGTCCTGACTTTC	CASSPLSPRGRGSNVLTF